These T cell receptor beta chains were read from a single sample in a study of shared clonotypes between healthy human individuals. Sequencing used immunoSEQ multiplex PCR; TCRdb keeps in-frame clones, though not all of them. This table holds over 400,000 clones, roughly 95% found once. Sequencing was done on a sample of naive CD4+ T cells sorted from blood. The origin of the receptors is a woman aged 25 to 39 in good health. Each CDR3 is given with its conserved first and last residue. Each record gives: CDR3 length, J gene, V gene, clone size, D gene, CDR3 DNA, CDR3 protein. D genes are given only for firm matches. The listing skips clone size in some rows; elsewhere it reads once, few, many or a size class.

13	TRBJ1-5	TRBV18	.	.	TGTGCCAGCTCACCGGGGGACAATCAGCCCCAGCATTTT	CASSPGDNQPQHF
14	TRBJ2-7	TRBV28	.	.	TGTGCCAGCAGTTACCCAGGGCTTGGTTACGAGCAGTACTTC	CASSYPGLGYEQYF
16	TRBJ1-6	TRBV27	.	.	TGTGCCAGCAGAAAGGAACAGACCTCCTATAATTCACCCCTCCACTTT	CASRKEQTSYNSPLHF
16	TRBJ1-4	TRBV5-1	.	.	TGCGCCAGCAGCTTGGGGACACCCAAGGCTAATGAAAAACTGTTTTTT	CASSLGTPKANEKLFF
14	TRBJ2-3	TRBV18	.	.	TGTGCCAGCTCACCAATCCAGAGCACAGATACGCAGTATTTT	CASSPIQSTDTQYF
15	TRBJ2-1	TRBV2	.	TRBD2	TGTGCCAGCAGTGATGGACTAGCAGGTGGTCATGAGCAGTTCTTC	CASSDGLAGGHEQFF
13	TRBJ1-5	TRBV6-5	.	TRBD1	TGTGCCAGCAGTTACGACAGGGAGCAGCCCCAGCATTTT	CASSYDREQPQHF
15	TRBJ2-7	TRBV11-2	.	.	TGTGCCAGCAGCTTAGGGGGGACGGGGTTCTACGAGCAGTACTTC	CASSLGGTGFYEQYF
15	TRBJ2-7	TRBV6-1	.	.	TGTGCCAGCAGTGAATCCCGGGACTTTTCCTACGAGCAGTACTTC	CASSESRDFSYEQYF
14	TRBJ2-5	TRBV5-1	.	.	TGCGCCAGCAGCTTGGAGGGAGTTCAAGAGACCCAGTACTTC	CASSLEGVQETQYF
17	TRBJ2-5	TRBV18	once	.	TGTGCCAGCTCACCAACGCCCTCTGTGGCACAGGGAGAGACCCAGTACTTC	CASSPTPSVAQGETQYF
15	TRBJ2-2	TRBV28	.	.	TGTGCCAGCTGGCATCAGGGGAAGAACACCGGGGAGCTGTTTTTT	CASWHQGKNTGELFF
14	TRBJ1-3	TRBV19	.	.	TGTGCCAGTAGTACACCTCTCTCTGGAAACACCATATATTTT	CASSTPLSGNTIYF
19	TRBJ2-7	TRBV19	.	TRBD2	TGTGCCAGTAGTACATCCGGGACTAGCGGGGTGACCCCCACGTACGAGCAGTACTTC	CASSTSGTSGVTPTYEQYF
17	TRBJ2-1	TRBV12-5	.	TRBD2	TGTGCTAGTGCCTACCAAAGCGGGAGGGGGACCTACAATGAGCAGTTCTTC	CASAYQSGRGTYNEQFF
13	TRBJ2-1	TRBV19	.	.	TGTGCCAGTCGACTAGGCTCCTACAATGAGCAGTTCTTC	CASRLGSYNEQFF
13	TRBJ2-7	TRBV7-2	few	TRBD2	TGTGCCAGCAGCTTAGCTGCGGGAGGCGAGCAGTACTTC	CASSLAAGGEQYF
17	TRBJ2-3	TRBV29-1	.	TRBD1	TGCAGCGTCGGTGCCCTTTTGGACAGGAGTTTCACAGATACGCAGTATTTT	CSVGALLDRSFTDTQYF
14	TRBJ2-3	TRBV11-2	.	.	TGTGCCAGCAGCTTAGGTGCTAGCACAGATACGCAGTATTTT	CASSLGASTDTQYF
15	TRBJ1-2	TRBV5-6	.	.	TGTGCCAGCAGCTTGGATGTGCTGGGAGGCTATGGCTACACCTTC	CASSLDVLGGYGYTF
15	TRBJ1-4	TRBV6-5	.	TRBD1	TGTGCCAGCAGTACGCAGGGGGGAATGAATGAAAAACTGTTTTTT	CASSTQGGMNEKLFF
14	TRBJ1-1	TRBV28	once	TRBD1	TGTGCCAGCAGTTTCCTCGACAGGGATGGTGAAGCTTTCTTT	CASSFLDRDGEAFF
15	TRBJ2-3	TRBV7-9	.	.	TGTGCCAGCAGCCTCAGTTGGGAGGCGGGGGATACGCAGTATTTT	CASSLSWEAGDTQYF
12	TRBJ1-5	TRBV28	.	.	TGTGCCAGCAGGTCGGGGGGACAGCCCCAGCATTTT	CASRSGGQPQHF
15	TRBJ1-3	TRBV7-9	.	.	TGTGCCAGCAGCCGCTCGGATCCCTCTGGAAACACCATATATTTT	CASSRSDPSGNTIYF
15	TRBJ1-1	TRBV2	.	TRBD1	TGTGCCAGCAGTTCGACAGGGGGCACGAACACTGAAGCTTTCTTT	CASSSTGGTNTEAFF
16	TRBJ1-1	TRBV19	.	.	TGTGCCAGTAGGCCTGGGGACAAAATAGTAAACACTGAAGCTTTCTTT	CASRPGDKIVNTEAFF
22	TRBJ2-6	TRBV27	.	.	TGTGCCAGCAGTTTATCACCAGGATTAGGTGCAGCGAGCAGTCCTGGGGCCAACGTCCTGACTTTC	CASSLSPGLGAASSPGANVLTF
17	TRBJ2-7	TRBV27	.	TRBD1	TGTGCCAGCAGTAAGCACGGGACAGGGGTATTGAGACCCGAGCAGTACTTC	CASSKHGTGVLRPEQYF
14	TRBJ1-6	TRBV7-9	.	.	TGTGCCAGCAGCTTAGATCTTATCGTCTCACCCCTCCACTTT	CASSLDLIVSPLHF
15	TRBJ2-2	TRBV5-1	.	.	TGCGCCAGCAGCTTAGGAGGGACGAACACCGGGGAGCTGTTTTTT	CASSLGGTNTGELFF
14	TRBJ2-1	TRBV9	.	.	TGTGCCAGCAGCCCCCGGAGCTCCTACAATGAGCAGTTCTTC	CASSPRSSYNEQFF
15	TRBJ2-1	TRBV18	.	.	TGTGCCAGCTCACCGGCGACTAGCTCCTACAATGAGCAGTTCTTC	CASSPATSSYNEQFF
15	TRBJ2-7	TRBV7-3	.	.	TGTGCCAGCAGCTTAGACACAGGTCCGTCCTACGAGCAGTACTTC	CASSLDTGPSYEQYF
15	TRBJ2-1	TRBV18	.	TRBD2	TGTGCCAGCTCACCACTAGCGGGCAGGTACAATGAGCAGTTCTTC	CASSPLAGRYNEQFF
13	TRBJ2-7	TRBV2	.	.	TGTGCCAGCAGTCCTACAAGCTCCTACGAGCAGTACTTC	CASSPTSSYEQYF
16	TRBJ1-1	TRBV28	.	.	TGTGCCAGCAGCTATATTATCGGTCAAGCTAACACTGAAGCTTTCTTT	CASSYIIGQANTEAFF
16	TRBJ2-3	TRBV4-1	.	.	TGCGCCAGCAGCCAAGAGGACTTGCAGGTGTATGATACGCAGTATTTT	CASSQEDLQVYDTQYF
13	TRBJ2-1	TRBV2	.	.	TGTGCCAGCTCCGGGAGCTCCTACAATGAGCAGTTCTTC	CASSGSSYNEQFF
14	TRBJ2-7	TRBV18	.	.	TGTGCCAGCTCACCAGGACAAGGCACCTACGAGCAGTACTTC	CASSPGQGTYEQYF
12	TRBJ1-1	TRBV10-3	.	TRBD1	TGTGCCATCAGGGGAACAGGGGTTGAAGCTTTCTTT	CAIRGTGVEAFF
19	TRBJ1-4	TRBV11-2	.	.	TGTGCCAGCAGCCGAATTCCACAGGGAGGGGTTGTTGTCGGTGAAAAACTGTTTTTT	CASSRIPQGGVVVGEKLFF
13	TRBJ1-4	TRBV18	.	.	TGTGCCAGCTCAGGGCTGGCGTACGAAAAACTGTTTTTT	CASSGLAYEKLFF
16	TRBJ2-1	TRBV7-6	.	TRBD2	TGTGCCAGCAGCCCAAGGCTAGCGGGAGATCCCACTGAGCAGTTCTTC	CASSPRLAGDPTEQFF
15	TRBJ2-4	TRBV7-2	.	.	TGTGCCAGCAGCTTTAGTATGTCCGCCAAAAACATTCAGTACTTC	CASSFSMSAKNIQYF
15	TRBJ1-1	TRBV27	.	.	TGTGCCAGCAGTTTATTTGCCGGGGAGAGGACTGAAGCTTTCTTT	CASSLFAGERTEAFF
13	TRBJ1-3	TRBV5-4	.	.	TGTGCCAGCAGCTCCCGGGCGGGAAACACCATATATTTT	CASSSRAGNTIYF
15	TRBJ2-7	TRBV7-8	.	.	TGTGCCAGCAGCTTACCACAGGGTGGCCCCTACGAGCAGTACTTC	CASSLPQGGPYEQYF
15	TRBJ2-7	TRBV6-5	.	TRBD1	TGTGCCAGCAGTTACACGGACAGGGGCGTCCACGAGCAGTACTTC	CASSYTDRGVHEQYF
13	TRBJ1-5	TRBV11-3	.	.	TGTGCCAGCAGCTTACAACCCAATCAGCCCCAGCATTTT	CASSLQPNQPQHF
15	TRBJ2-1	TRBV5-4	.	TRBD2	TGTGCCAGCAGCTTGGGGCTAGCGGAGAACAATGAGCAGTTCTTC	CASSLGLAENNEQFF
14	TRBJ1-2	TRBV5-1	.	TRBD1	TGCGCCAGCAGCGTCGGACAGGGCAACTATGGCTACACCTTC	CASSVGQGNYGYTF
16	TRBJ2-7	TRBV28	once	TRBD1	TGTGCCAGCAGTTCACCCGGGACAGGGGGTGGATACGAGCAGTACTTC	CASSSPGTGGGYEQYF